Listed below are T cell receptor beta chains from one sample, sequenced in a study of neoadjuvant nivolumab and ipilimumab in lung cancer. The assay was immunoSEQ multiplex PCR, and TCRdb's table has in-frame clones only and misses some. The sample carries some 20,000 clones, approximately 79% recorded once. The starting material was tumor tissue, obtained after neoadjuvant nivolumab, alone or with ipilimumab, at or shortly before surgery. The receptors here all came from an adult with non-small cell lung cancer. The CDR3 runs from the conserved cysteine through the conserved F or W. Fields, in order: CDR3 protein, D gene, V gene, J gene. A D gene is named only where the DNA matches it firmly.

CDR3 protein: CASSLSGGGTEAFF
D gene: NA
V gene: TRBV5-6
J gene: TRBJ1-1

CDR3 protein: CASSEILNQPQHF
D gene: NA
V gene: TRBV6-1
J gene: TRBJ1-5

CDR3 protein: CASSLGGGGGTEAFF
D gene: NA
V gene: TRBV7-2
J gene: TRBJ1-1

CDR3 protein: CASSLLAGAHLSTDTQYF
D gene: TRBD2
V gene: TRBV5-1
J gene: TRBJ2-3

CDR3 protein: CASSYSASGALRPLHF
D gene: NA
V gene: TRBV6-5
J gene: TRBJ1-6

CDR3 protein: CASSLSGGIDGGYTF
D gene: NA
V gene: TRBV7-2
J gene: TRBJ1-2

CDR3 protein: CASSVAMFGTQYF
D gene: NA
V gene: TRBV9
J gene: TRBJ2-5

CDR3 protein: CAWSAQGAGYGYTF
D gene: TRBD1
V gene: TRBV30
J gene: TRBJ1-2

CDR3 protein: CASSVGGSDEQFF
D gene: NA
V gene: TRBV5-4
J gene: TRBJ2-1

CDR3 protein: CAWSVTKGSSYNSPLHF
D gene: NA
V gene: TRBV30
J gene: TRBJ1-6

CDR3 protein: CSVEVASSYQETQYF
D gene: NA
V gene: TRBV29-1
J gene: TRBJ2-5

CDR3 protein: CASRASGRSTEAFF
D gene: NA
V gene: TRBV13
J gene: TRBJ1-1

CDR3 protein: CASSFGSMRGNTGELFF
D gene: NA
V gene: TRBV5-6
J gene: TRBJ2-2

CDR3 protein: CASSPREGINTGELFF
D gene: NA
V gene: TRBV9
J gene: TRBJ2-2

CDR3 protein: CASSPQGGLKYF
D gene: NA
V gene: TRBV6-5
J gene: TRBJ2-7

CDR3 protein: CASSLSGGQQYF
D gene: NA
V gene: TRBV5-5
J gene: TRBJ2-7

CDR3 protein: CASSPGQVPNEKLFF
D gene: TRBD1
V gene: TRBV7-9
J gene: TRBJ1-4

CDR3 protein: CASKNMNTEAFF
D gene: NA
V gene: TRBV19
J gene: TRBJ1-1

CDR3 protein: CASSSSNEANVLTF
D gene: NA
V gene: TRBV5-1
J gene: TRBJ2-6

CDR3 protein: CASSSLTGHSGNTIYF
D gene: NA
V gene: TRBV7-9
J gene: TRBJ1-3

CDR3 protein: CASSPGGARNQPQHF
D gene: NA
V gene: TRBV7-2
J gene: TRBJ1-5